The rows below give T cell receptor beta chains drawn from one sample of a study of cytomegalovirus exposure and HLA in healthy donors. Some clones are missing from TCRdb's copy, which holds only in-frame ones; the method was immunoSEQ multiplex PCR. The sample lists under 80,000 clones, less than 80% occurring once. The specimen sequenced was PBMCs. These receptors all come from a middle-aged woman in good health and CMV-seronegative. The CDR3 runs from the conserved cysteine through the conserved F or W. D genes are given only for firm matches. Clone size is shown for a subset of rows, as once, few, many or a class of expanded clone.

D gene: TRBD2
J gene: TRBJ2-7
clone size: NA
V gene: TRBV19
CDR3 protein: CASSTLAGAQYEQYF
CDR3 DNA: TGTGCCAGTAGTACCCTAGCGGGAGCTCAATACGAGCAGTACTTC

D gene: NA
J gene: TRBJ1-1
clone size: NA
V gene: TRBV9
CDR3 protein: CASNKGDTEAFF
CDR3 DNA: TGTGCCAGCAACAAGGGGGACACTGAAGCTTTCTTT

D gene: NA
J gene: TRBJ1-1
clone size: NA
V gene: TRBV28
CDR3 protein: CASSHRPSRANTEAFF
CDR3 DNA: TGTGCCAGCAGTCACCGCCCAAGTCGAGCGAACACTGAAGCTTTCTTT

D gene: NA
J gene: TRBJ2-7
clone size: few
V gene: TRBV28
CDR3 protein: CASSPLGGSGSRGEQYF
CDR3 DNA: TGTGCCAGCAGTCCATTAGGAGGGTCGGGTTCCCGAGGGGAGCAGTACTTC

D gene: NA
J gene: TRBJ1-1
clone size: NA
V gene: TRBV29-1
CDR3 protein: CSVGSGFEAFF
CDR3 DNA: TGCAGCGTTGGGTCGGGATTTGAAGCTTTCTTT

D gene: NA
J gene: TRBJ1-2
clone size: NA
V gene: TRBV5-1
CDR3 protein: CASSLASGQTNYGYTF
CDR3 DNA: TGCGCCAGCAGCTTGGCCTCAGGACAGACTAACTATGGCTACACCTTC

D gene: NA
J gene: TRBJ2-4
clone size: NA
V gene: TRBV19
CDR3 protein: CASSPTDYVAKNIQYF
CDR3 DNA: TGTGCCAGTAGTCCCACAGACTATGTAGCCAAAAACATTCAGTACTTC

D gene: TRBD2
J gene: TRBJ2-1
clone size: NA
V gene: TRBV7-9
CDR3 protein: CASRNLTSGGYNEQFF
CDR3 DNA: TGTGCCAGCAGGAACTTGACTAGCGGGGGGTACAATGAGCAGTTCTTC

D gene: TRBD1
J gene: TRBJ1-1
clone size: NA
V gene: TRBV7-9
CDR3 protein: CASSPGRRQGPTEAFF
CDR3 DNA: TGTGCCAGCAGCCCAGGCCGGAGACAGGGGCCTACTGAAGCTTTCTTT

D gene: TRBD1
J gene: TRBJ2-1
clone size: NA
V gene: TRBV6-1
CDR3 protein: CASRKGQVLSEQFF
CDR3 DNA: TGTGCCAGCAGGAAGGGACAGGTTCTTAGTGAGCAGTTCTTC

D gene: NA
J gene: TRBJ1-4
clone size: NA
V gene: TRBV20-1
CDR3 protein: CSAFLGEKLFF
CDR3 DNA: TGCAGTGCGTTTCTAGGCGAAAAACTGTTTTTT

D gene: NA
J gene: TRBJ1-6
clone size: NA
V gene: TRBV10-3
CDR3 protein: CAISGELQGTLHF
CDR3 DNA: TGTGCCATCAGTGGGGAATTACAGGGCACCCTCCACTTT

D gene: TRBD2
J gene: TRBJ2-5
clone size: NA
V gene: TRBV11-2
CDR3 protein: CASSFLAGGETQYF
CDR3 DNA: TGTGCCAGCAGCTTTCTAGCGGGAGGGGAGACCCAGTACTTC

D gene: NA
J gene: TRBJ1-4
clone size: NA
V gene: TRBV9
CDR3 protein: CASSVGGVTNEKLFF
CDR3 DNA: TGTGCCAGCAGCGTAGGGGGAGTAACTAATGAAAAACTGTTTTTT

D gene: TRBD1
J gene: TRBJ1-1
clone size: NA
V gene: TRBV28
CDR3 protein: CASSKGGSSTEAFF
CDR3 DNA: TGTGCCAGCAGCAAAGGGGGCAGTAGCACTGAAGCTTTCTTT

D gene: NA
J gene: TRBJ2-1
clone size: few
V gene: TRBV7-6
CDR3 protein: CASSKTRTGSSYNEQFF
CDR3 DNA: TGTGCCAGCAGCAAAACCCGGACTGGGAGCTCCTACAATGAGCAGTTCTTC

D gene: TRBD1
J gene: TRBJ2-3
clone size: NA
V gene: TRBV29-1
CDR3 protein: CSARDRGRTDTQYF
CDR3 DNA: TGCAGCGCACGGGACAGGGGGCGGACAGATACGCAGTATTTT

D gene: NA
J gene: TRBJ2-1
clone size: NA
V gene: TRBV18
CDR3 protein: CASSPFGDNNEQFF
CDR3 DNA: TGTGCCAGCTCACCTTTCGGGGACAACAATGAGCAGTTCTTC

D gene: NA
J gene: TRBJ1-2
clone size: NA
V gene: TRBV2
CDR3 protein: CASSRQVGYGYTF
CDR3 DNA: TGTGCCAGCAGCCGCCAGGTCGGCTATGGCTACACCTTC

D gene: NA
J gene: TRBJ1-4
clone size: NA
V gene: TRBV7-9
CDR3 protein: CASSLKISRSEAEKLFF
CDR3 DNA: TGTGCCAGCAGCTTAAAAATATCTCGAAGTGAAGCTGAAAAACTGTTTTTT

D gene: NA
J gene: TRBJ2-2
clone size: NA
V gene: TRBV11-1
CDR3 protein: CASSFAGTGGELFF
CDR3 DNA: TGTGCCAGCAGCTTTGCGGGGACGGGCGGGGAGCTGTTTTTT

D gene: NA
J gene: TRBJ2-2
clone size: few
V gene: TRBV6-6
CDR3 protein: CASSFLEATGELFF
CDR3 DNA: TGTGCCAGCAGTTTTTTAGAAGCCACCGGGGAGCTGTTTTTT

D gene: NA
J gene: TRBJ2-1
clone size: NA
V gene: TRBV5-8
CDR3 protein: CASSHYFGDFNEQFF
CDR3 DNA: TGTGCCAGCAGCCATTATTTCGGGGACTTCAATGAGCAGTTCTTC

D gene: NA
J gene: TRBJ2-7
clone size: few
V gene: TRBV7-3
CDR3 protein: CASSLTLHNEQYF
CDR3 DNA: TGTGCCAGCAGCTTAACGTTGCACAACGAGCAGTACTTC

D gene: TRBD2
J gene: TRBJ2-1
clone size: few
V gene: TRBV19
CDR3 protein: CASSLGLAANEQFF
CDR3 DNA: TGTGCCAGTAGTCTGGGACTAGCGGCTAATGAGCAGTTCTTC

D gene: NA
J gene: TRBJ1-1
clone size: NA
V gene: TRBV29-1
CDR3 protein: CSVRGVINTEAFF
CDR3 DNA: TGCAGCGTCAGGGGAGTAATCAACACTGAAGCTTTCTTT

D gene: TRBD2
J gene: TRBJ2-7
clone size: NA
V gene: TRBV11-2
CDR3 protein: CASSLEGTRYYEQYF
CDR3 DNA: TGTGCCAGCAGCTTAGAGGGGACTAGATACTACGAGCAGTACTTC

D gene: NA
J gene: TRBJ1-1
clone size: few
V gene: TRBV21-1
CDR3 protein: CASSKQGVIEAFF
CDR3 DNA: TGTGCCAGCAGCAAGCAGGGGGTAATTGAAGCTTTCTTT

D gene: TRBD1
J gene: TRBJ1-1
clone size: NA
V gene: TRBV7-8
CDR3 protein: CASSYDRGREAFF
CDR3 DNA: TGTGCCAGCAGTTATGACAGGGGACGTGAAGCTTTCTTT

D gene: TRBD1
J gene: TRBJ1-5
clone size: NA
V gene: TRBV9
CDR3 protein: CASSVGTVFQPQHF
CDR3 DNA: TGTGCCAGCAGCGTCGGGACAGTGTTTCAGCCCCAGCATTTT

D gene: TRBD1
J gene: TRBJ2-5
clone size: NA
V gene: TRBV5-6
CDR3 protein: CASSLFRQGEEETQYF
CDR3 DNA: TGTGCCAGCAGCTTGTTCCGACAGGGGGAAGAAGAGACCCAGTACTTC

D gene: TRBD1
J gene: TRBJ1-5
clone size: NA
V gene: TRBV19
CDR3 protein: CASSQAGTGSAGGQPQHF
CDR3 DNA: TGTGCCAGTAGCCAAGCCGGGACAGGGTCAGCGGGGGGTCAGCCCCAGCATTTT

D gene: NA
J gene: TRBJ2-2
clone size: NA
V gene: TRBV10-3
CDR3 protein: CAISGAPRGGGTGELFF
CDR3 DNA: TGTGCCATCAGTGGCGCCCCTCGCGGAGGAGGGACCGGGGAGCTGTTTTTT

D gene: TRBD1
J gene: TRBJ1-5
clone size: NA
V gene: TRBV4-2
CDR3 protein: CASSQDRGEDQPQHF
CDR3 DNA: TGTGCCAGCAGCCAGGACAGGGGGGAGGATCAGCCCCAGCATTTT

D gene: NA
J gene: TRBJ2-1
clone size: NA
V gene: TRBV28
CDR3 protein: CASSSTATYNEQFF
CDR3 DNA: TGTGCCAGCAGTTCGACTGCCACCTACAATGAGCAGTTCTTC

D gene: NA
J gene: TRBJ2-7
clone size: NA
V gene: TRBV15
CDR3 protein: CATSRDRNGEQYF
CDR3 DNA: TGTGCCACCAGCAGAGACAGGAATGGGGAGCAGTACTTC

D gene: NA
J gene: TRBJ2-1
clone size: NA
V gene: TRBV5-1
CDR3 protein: CASSLLGVDNEQFF
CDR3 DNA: TGCGCCAGCAGCTTGTTAGGGGTCGACAATGAGCAGTTCTTC

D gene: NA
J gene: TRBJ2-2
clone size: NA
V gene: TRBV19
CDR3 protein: CASSITGWTGELFF
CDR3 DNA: TGTGCCAGTAGTATAACAGGTTGGACCGGGGAGCTGTTTTTT

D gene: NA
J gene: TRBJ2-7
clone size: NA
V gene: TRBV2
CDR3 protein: CASSEGTVHEQYF
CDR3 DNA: TGTGCCAGCAGTGAAGGAACAGTCCACGAGCAGTACTTC

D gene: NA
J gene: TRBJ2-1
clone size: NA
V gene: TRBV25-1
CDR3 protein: CASQGGPEYNEQFF
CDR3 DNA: TGTGCCAGCCAAGGGGGTCCCGAATACAATGAGCAGTTCTTC

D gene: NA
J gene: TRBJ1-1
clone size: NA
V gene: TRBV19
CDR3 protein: CASRPWGRGTEAFF
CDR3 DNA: TGTGCCAGTAGGCCCTGGGGCAGGGGCACTGAAGCTTTCTTT

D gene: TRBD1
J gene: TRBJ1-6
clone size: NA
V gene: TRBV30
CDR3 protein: CACSDRANSPLHF
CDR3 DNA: TGTGCCTGCTCGGACAGGGCGAATTCACCCCTCCACTTT

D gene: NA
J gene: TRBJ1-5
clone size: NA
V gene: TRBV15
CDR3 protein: CATSRERAGTSHQPQHF
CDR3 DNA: TGTGCCACCAGCAGAGAGAGGGCGGGAACTTCTCATCAGCCCCAGCATTTT

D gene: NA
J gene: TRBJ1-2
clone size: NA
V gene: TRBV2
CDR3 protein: CASSERGLDGYTF
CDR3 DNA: TGTGCCAGCAGTGAGAGGGGACTGGATGGCTACACCTTC

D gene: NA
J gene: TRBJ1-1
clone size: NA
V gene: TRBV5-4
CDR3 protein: CASSYSWDKNTEAFF
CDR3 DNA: TGTGCCAGCAGCTATTCCTGGGACAAGAACACTGAAGCTTTCTTT

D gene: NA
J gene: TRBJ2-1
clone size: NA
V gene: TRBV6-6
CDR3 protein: CASSYGGWNEQFF
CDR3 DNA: TGTGCCAGCAGTTACGGGGGGTGGAATGAGCAGTTCTTC

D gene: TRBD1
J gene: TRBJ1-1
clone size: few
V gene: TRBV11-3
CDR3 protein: CASSLGGTTGEAFF
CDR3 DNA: TGTGCCAGCAGCTTAGGGGGGACGACAGGGGAAGCTTTCTTT

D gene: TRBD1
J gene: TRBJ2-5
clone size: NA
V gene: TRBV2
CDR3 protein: CAGRTGQETQYF
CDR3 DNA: TGTGCCGGCAGGACAGGGCAAGAGACCCAGTACTTC

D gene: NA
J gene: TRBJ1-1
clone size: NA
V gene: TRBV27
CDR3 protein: CASSLGVGTEAFF
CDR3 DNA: TGTGCCAGCAGTTTGGGAGTTGGGACTGAAGCTTTCTTT

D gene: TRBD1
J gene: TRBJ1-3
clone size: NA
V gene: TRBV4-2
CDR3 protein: CASSQDLGQGSGNTIYF
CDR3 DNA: TGTGCCAGCAGCCAAGATCTGGGACAGGGTTCTGGAAACACCATATATTTT

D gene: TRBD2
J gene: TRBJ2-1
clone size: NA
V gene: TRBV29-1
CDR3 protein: CSAGTSGDNEQFF
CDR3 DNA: TGCAGCGCAGGGACTAGCGGGGACAATGAGCAGTTCTTC

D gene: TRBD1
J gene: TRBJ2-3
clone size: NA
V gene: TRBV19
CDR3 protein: CASRPTGGKSTDTQYF
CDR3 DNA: TGTGCCAGTAGACCTACAGGGGGAAAGAGCACAGATACGCAGTATTTT

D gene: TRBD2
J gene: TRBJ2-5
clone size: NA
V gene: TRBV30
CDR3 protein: CAWSASRLARLGTQYF
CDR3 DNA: TGTGCCTGGAGTGCCTCTAGACTAGCGCGACTGGGGACCCAGTACTTC